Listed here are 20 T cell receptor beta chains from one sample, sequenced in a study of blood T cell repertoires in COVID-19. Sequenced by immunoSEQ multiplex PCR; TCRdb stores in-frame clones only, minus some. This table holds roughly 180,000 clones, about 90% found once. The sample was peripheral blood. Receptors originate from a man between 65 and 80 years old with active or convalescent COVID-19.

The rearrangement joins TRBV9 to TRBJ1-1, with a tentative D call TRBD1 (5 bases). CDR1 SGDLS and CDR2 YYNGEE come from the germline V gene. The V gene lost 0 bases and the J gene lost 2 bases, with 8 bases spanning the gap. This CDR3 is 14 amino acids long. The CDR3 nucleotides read TGTGCCAGCAGCGTAGTCGACAGTAACACTGAAGCTTTCTTT. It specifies CASSVVDSNTEAFF.

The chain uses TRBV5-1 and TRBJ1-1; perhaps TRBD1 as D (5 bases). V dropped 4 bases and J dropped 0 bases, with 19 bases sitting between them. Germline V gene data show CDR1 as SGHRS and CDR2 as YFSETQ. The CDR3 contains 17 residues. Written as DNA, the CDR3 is TGCGCCAGCAGCCTCAATCGGGGGACGGATATGAACACTGAAGCTTTCTTT. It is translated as CASSLNRGTDMNTEAFF. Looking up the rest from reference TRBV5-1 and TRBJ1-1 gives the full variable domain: KAGVTQTPRYLIKTRGQQVTLSCSPISGHRSVSWYQQTPGQGLQFLFEYFSETQRNKGNFPGRFSGRQFSNSRSEMNVSTLELGDSALYLCASSLNRGTDMNTEAFFGQGTRLTVV.

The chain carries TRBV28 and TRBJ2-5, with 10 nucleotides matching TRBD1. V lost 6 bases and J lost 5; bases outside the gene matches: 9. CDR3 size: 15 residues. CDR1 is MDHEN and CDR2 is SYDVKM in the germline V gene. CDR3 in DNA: TGTGCCAGCAGACTGGGACAGGGGACTTGGGAGACCCAGTACTTC. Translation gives CASRLGQGTWETQYF.

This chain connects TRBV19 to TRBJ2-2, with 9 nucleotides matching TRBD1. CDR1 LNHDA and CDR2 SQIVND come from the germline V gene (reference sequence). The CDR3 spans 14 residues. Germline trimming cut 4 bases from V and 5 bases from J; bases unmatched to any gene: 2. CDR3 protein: CASSKDRGTGELFF. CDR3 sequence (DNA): TGTGCCAGTAGTAAGGACAGGGGAACCGGGGAGCTGTTTTTT.

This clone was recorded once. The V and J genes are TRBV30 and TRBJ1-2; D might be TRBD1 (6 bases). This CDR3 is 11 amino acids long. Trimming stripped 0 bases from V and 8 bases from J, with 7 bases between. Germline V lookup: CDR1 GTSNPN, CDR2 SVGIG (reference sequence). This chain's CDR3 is CAWSVQGGYTF. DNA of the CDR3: TGTGCCTGGAGTGTCCAGGGGGGCTACACCTTC.

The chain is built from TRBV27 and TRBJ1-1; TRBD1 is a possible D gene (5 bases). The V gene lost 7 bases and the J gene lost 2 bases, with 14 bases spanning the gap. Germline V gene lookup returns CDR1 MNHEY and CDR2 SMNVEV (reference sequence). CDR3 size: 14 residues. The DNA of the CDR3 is TGTGCCAGCACCCCGGTGGGGGGAAACACTGAAGCTTTCTTT. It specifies CASTPVGGNTEAFF.

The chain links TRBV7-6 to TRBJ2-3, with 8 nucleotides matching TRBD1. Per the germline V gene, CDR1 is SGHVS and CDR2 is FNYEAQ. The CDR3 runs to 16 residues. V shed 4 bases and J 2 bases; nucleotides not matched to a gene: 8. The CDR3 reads CASSYRQGTSTDTQYF. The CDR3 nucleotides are TGTGCCAGCAGCTACCGACAGGGGACCTCCACAGATACGCAGTATTTT.

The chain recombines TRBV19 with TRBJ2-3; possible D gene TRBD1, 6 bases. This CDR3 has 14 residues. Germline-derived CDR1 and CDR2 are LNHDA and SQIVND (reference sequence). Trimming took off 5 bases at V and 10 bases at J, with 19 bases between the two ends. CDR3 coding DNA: TGTGCCAGTAGTCCGATTGCCACAGGGATAGCGCAGTATTTT. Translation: CASSPIATGIAQYF. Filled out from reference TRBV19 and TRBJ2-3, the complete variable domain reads DGGITQSPKYLFRKEGQNVTLSCEQNLNHDAMYWYRQDPGQGLRLIYYSQIVNDFQKGDIAEGYSVSREKKESFPLTVTSAQKNPTAFYLCASSPIATGIAQYFGPGTRLTVL.

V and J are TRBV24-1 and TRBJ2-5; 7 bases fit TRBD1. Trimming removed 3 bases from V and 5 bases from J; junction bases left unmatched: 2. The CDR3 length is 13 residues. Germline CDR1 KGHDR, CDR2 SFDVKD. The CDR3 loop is CATSDDREETQYF. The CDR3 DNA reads TGTGCCACCAGTGATGACAGGGAGGAGACCCAGTACTTC.

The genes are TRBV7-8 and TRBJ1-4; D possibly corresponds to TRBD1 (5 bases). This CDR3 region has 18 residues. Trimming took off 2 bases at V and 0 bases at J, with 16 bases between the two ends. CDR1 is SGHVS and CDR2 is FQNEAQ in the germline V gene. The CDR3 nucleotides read TGTGCCAGCAGCTTATTAGGGGTTTTTGGGGCAACTAATGAAAAACTGTTTTTT. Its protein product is CASSLLGVFGATNEKLFF.

This chain's CDR3 is CASSLRTGTFLYGYTF. The CDR3 DNA is TGTGCCAGCAGTTTAAGGACAGGGACCTTTCTTTATGGCTACACCTTC. The genes are TRBV27 and TRBJ1-2, with 8 bases aligning to TRBD1. The CDR3 is 16 amino acids. The V gene's germline CDR1 is MNHEY and CDR2 SMNVEV (reference sequence). J gave up 5 bases and V 2 bases, and 10 bases lay outside the gene matches.

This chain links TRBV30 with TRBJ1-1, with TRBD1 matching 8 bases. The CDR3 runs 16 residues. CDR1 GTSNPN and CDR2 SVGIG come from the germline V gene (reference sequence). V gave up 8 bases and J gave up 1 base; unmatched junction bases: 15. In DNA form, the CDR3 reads TGTGCCGGAGTGAGGAGGACAGGGCTAAAGAACACTGAAGCTTTCTTT. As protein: CAGVRRTGLKNTEAFF.

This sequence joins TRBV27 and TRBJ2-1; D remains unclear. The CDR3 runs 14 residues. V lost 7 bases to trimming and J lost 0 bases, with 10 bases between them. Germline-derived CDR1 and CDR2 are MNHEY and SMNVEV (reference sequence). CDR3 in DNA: TGTGCCAGCAACCGCGCTAGCTCCTACAATGAGCAGTTCTTC. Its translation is CASNRASSYNEQFF.

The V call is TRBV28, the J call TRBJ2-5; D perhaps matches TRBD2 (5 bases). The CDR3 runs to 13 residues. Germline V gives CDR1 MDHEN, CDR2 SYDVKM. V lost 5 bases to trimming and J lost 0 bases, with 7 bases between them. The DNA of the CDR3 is TGTGCCAGCAGTAGAGGGTACCAAGAGACCCAGTACTTC. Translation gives CASSRGYQETQYF.

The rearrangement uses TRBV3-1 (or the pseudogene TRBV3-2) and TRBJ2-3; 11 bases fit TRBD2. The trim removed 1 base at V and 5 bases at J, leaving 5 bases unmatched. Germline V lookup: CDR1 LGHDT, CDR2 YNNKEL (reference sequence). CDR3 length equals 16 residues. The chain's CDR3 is CASSQGASGRRDTQYF. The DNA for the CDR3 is TGTGCCAGCAGCCAAGGGGCTAGCGGGAGGCGAGATACGCAGTATTTT.

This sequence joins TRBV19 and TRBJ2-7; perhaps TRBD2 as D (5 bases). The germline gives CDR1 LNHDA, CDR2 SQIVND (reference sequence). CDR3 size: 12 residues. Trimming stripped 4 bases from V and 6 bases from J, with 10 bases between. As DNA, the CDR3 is TGTGCCAGTAGTACCCCCCGGGGCGAGCAGTACTTC. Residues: CASSTPRGEQYF.

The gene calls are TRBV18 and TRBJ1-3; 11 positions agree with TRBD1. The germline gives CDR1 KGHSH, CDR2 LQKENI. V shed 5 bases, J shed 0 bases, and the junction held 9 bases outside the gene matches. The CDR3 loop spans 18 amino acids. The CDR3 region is CASSARDRGKPSGNTIYF. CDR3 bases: TGTGCCAGCTCAGCCCGGGACAGGGGGAAACCCTCTGGAAACACCATATATTTT.

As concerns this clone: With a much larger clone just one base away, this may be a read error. CDR3 nucleotide sequence: TGTGCCAGCAGCCCGGGACAGGGCTATGGCTACACCTTC. It encodes CASSPGQGYGYTF. The rearrangement uses TRBV7-8 and TRBJ1-2, with 9 bases fitting TRBD1. The CDR3 is 13 residues long. V was pared by 5 bases and J by 4 bases, with 2 bases of the junction left unmatched. Germline-derived CDR1 and CDR2 are SGHVS and FQNEAQ.

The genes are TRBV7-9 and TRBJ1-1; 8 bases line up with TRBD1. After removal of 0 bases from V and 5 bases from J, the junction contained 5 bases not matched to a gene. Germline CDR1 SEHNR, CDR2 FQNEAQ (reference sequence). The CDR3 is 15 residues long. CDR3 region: CASSLAQGARTEAFF. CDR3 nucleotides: TGTGCCAGCAGCTTAGCGCAGGGGGCGCGAACTGAAGCTTTCTTT.

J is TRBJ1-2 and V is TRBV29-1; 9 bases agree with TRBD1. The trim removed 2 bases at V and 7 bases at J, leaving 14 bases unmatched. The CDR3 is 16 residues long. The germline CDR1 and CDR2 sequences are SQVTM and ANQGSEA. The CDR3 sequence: CSVEPELGTGIGGYTF. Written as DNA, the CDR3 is TGCAGCGTTGAACCCGAACTAGGGACAGGGATCGGTGGCTACACCTTC.